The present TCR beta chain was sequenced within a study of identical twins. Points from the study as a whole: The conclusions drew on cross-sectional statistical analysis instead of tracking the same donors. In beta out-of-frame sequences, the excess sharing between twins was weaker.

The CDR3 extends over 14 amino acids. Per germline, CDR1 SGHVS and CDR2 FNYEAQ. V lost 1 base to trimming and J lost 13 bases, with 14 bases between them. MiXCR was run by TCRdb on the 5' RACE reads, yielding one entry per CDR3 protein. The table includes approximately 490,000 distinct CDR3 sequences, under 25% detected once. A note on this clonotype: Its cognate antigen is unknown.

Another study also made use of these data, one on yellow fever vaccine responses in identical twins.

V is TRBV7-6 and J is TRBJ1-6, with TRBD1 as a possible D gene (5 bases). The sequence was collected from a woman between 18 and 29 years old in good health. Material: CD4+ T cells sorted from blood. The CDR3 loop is CASSLGGESEPLHF. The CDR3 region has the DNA TGTGCCAGCAGCTTAGGAGGGGAATCGGAGCCCCTCCACTTT.